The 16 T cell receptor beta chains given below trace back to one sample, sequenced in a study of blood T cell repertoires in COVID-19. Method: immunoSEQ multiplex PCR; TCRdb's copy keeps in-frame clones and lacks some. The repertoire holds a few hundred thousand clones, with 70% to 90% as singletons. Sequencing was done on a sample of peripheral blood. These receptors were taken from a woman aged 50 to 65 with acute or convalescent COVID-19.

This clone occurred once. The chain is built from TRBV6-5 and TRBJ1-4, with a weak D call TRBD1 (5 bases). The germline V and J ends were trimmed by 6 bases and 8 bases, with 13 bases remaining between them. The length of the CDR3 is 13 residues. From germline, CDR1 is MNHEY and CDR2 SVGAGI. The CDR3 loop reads CASSGTFWEKLFF. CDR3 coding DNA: TGTGCCAGCAGCGGGACTTTTTGGGAAAAACTGTTTTTT.

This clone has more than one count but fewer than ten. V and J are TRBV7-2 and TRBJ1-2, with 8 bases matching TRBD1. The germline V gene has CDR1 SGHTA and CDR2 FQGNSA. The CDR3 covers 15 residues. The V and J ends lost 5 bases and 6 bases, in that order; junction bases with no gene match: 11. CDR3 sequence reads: CASSLGQGARDGYTF. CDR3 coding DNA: TGTGCCAGCAGCCTCGGACAGGGCGCAAGGGATGGCTACACCTTC.

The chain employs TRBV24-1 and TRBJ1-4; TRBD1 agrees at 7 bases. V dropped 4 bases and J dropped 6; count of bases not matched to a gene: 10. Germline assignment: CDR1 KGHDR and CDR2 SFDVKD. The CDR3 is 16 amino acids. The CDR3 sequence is CATSDSVRQGDEKLFF. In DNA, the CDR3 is TGTGCCACCAGTGACAGCGTCCGACAGGGTGATGAAAAACTGTTTTTT.

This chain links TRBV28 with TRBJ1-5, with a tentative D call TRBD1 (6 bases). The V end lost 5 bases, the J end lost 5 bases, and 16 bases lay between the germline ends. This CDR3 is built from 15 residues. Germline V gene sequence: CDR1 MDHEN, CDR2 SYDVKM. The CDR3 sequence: CASSPMTGTHQPQHF. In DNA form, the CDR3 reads TGTGCCAGCAGTCCTATGACAGGTACCCATCAGCCCCAGCATTTT. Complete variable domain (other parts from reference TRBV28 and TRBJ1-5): DVKVTQSSRYLVKRTGEKVFLECVQDMDHENMFWYRQDPGLGLRLIYFSYDVKMKEKGDIPEGYSVSREKKERFSLILESASTNQTSMYLCASSPMTGTHQPQHFGDGTRLSIL.

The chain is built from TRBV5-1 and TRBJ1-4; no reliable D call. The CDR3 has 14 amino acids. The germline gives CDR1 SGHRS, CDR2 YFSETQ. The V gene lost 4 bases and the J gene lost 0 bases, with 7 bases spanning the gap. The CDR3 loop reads CASSPVATNEKLFF. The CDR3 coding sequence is TGCGCCAGCAGCCCAGTTGCAACTAATGAAAAACTGTTTTTT.

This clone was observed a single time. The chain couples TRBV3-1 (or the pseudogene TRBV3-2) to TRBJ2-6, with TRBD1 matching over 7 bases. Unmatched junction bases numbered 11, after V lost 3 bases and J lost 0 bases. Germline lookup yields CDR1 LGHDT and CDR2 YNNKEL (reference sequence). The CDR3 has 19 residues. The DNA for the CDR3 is TGTGCCAGCAGCCATTGGTCCGGGACAGCGAGCTCTGGGGCCAACGTCCTGACTTTC. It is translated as CASSHWSGTASSGANVLTF.

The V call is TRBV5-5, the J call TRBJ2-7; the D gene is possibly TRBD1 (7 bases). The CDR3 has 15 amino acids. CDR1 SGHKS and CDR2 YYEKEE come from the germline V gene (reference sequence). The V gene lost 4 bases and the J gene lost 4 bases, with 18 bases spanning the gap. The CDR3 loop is CASSPTPRGRYEQYF. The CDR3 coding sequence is TGTGCCAGCAGCCCCACCCCCAGGGGGAGGTACGAGCAGTACTTC. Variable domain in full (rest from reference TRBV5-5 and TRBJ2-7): DAGVTQSPTHLIKTRGQQVTLRCSPISGHKSVSWYQQVLGQGPQFIFQYYEKEERGRGNFPDRFSARQFPNYSSELNVNALLLGDSALYLCASSPTPRGRYEQYFGPGTRLTVT.

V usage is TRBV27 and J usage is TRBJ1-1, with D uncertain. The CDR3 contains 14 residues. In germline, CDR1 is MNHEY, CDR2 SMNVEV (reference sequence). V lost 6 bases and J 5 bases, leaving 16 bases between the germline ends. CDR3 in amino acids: CASSTWVSGTEAFF. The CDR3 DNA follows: TGTGCCAGCAGCACCTGGGTATCGGGGACTGAAGCTTTCTTT.

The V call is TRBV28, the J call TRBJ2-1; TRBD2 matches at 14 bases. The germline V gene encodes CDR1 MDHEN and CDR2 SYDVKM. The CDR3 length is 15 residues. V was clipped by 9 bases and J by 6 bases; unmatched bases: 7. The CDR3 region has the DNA TGTGCCAGTCTAACCGGGACTAGCGGGAGCAATGAGCAGTTCTTC. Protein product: CASLTGTSGSNEQFF.

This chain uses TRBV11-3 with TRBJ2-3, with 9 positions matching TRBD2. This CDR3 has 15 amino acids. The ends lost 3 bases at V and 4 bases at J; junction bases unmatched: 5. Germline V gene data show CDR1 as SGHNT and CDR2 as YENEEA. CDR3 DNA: TGTGCCAGCAGCTTTAGCGGGAGAGGGGCAGATACGCAGTATTTT. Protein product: CASSFSGRGADTQYF.

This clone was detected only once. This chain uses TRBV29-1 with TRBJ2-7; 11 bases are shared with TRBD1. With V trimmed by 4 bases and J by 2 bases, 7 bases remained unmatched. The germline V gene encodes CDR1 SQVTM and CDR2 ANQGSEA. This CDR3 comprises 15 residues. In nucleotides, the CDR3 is TGCAGCGTTGTTTGGTCGGGACAGGGGGCCTACGAGCAGTACTTC. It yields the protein CSVVWSGQGAYEQYF.

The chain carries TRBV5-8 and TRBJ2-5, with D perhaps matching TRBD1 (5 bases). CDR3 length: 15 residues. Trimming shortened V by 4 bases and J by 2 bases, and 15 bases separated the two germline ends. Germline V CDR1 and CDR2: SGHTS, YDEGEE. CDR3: CASSPTRTLQETQYF. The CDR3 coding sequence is TGTGCCAGCAGCCCGACCCGGACACTACAAGAGACCCAGTACTTC.

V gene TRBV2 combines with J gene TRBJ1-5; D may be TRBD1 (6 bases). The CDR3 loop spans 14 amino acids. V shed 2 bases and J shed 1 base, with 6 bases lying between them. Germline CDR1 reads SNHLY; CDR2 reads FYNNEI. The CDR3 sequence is CASSEQGSNQPQHF. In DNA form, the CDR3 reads TGTGCCAGCAGTGAACAGGGGAGCAATCAGCCCCAGCATTTT.

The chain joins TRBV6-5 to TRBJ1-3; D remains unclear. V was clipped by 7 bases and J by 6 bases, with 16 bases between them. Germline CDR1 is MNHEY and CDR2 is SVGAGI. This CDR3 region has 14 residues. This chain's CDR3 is CASIERGLVNTIYF. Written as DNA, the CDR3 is TGTGCCAGCATCGAACGAGGGTTAGTAAACACCATATATTTT.

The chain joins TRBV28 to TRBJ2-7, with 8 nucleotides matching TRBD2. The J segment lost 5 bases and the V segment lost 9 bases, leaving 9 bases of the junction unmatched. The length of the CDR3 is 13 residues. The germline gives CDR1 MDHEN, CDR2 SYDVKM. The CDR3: CASSGTRSDEQYF. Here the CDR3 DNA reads TGTGCCAGTTCGGGGACTAGAAGCGACGAGCAGTACTTC. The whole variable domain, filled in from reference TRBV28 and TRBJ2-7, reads DVKVTQSSRYLVKRTGEKVFLECVQDMDHENMFWYRQDPGLGLRLIYFSYDVKMKEKGDIPEGYSVSREKKERFSLILESASTNQTSMYLCASSGTRSDEQYFGPGTRLTVT.

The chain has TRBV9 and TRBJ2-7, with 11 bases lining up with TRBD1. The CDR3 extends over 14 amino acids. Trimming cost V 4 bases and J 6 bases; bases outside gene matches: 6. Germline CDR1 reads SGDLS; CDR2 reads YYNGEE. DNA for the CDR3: TGTGCCAGCAGCCCACGGACAGGGGGCCCCGAGCAGTACTTC. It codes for CASSPRTGGPEQYF.